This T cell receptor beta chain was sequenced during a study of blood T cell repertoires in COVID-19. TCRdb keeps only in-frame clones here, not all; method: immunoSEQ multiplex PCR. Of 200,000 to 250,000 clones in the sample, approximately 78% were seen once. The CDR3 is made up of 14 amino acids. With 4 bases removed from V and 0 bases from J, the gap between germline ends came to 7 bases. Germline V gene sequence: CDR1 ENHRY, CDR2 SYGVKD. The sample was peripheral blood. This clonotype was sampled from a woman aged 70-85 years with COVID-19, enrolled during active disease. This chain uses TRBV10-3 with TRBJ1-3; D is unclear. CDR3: CAISGLSSGNTIYF. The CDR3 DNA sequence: TGTGCCATCAGTGGACTGTCCTCTGGAAACACCATATATTTT.